The source of this T cell receptor beta chain is a study of blood T cell repertoires in COVID-19. Study overall: Acute and convalescent COVID-19 specimens originated in the United States, Italy and Spain. Sample material is recorded as cDNA or gDNA derived from T cells, B-cell-depleted T cells, or PBMCs.

CDR3 length: 15 residues. Germline-derived CDR1 and CDR2 are GTSNPN and SVGIG (reference sequence). The V gene end was trimmed by 3 bases and the J gene end by 4 bases; junction bases not matched to a gene: 10. Per the original data handling: Counts of nucleated cells, estimated from reference gene primer amplification, were obtained. The method was immunoSEQ multiplex PCR; TCRdb's version includes in-frame clones alone and lacks a portion of them. The V and J calls and the clone size are those of that table, but D and trimming were determined from the DNA. The data contain under 300,000 clones, around 90% of them singletons.

J is TRBJ2-7 and V is TRBV30; 9 positions agree with TRBD1. The source material was peripheral blood. The clonotype originates from a woman between 40 and 55 years old who had recovered from COVID-19. In DNA form, the CDR3 reads TGTGCCTGGAGGACGACCGGGACAGGGACTTACGAGCAGTACTTC. Translating it yields CAWRTTGTGTYEQYF.